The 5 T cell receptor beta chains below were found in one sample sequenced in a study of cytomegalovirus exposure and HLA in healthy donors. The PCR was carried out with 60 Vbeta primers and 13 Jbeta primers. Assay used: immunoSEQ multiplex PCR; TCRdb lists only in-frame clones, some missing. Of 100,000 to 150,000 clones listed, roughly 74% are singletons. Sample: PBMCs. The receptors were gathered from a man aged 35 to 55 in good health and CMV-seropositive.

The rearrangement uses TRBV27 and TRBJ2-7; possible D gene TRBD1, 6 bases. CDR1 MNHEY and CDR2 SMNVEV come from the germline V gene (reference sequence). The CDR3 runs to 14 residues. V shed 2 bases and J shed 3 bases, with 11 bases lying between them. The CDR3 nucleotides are TGTGCCAGCAGTTTAGCAGGGGTAGGCTACGAGCAGTACTTC. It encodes CASSLAGVGYEQYF.

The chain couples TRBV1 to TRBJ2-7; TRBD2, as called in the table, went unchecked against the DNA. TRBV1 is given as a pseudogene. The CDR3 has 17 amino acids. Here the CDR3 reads CTSSQDPAGVSAYEQYF. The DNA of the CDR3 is TGCACCAGCAGCCAAGATCCGGCGGGAGTTTCGGCCTACGAGCAGTACTTC.

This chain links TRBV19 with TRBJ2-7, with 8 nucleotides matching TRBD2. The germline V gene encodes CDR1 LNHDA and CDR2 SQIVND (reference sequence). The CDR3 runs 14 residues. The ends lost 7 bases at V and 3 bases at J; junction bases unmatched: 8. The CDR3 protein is CASKAVAGNYEQYF. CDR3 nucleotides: TGTGCCAGTAAAGCGGTAGCGGGGAACTACGAGCAGTACTTC.

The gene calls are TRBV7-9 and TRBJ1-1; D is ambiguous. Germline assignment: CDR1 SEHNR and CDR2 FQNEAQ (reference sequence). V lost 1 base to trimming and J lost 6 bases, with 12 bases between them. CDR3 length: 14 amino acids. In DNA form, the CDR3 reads TGTGCCAGCAGCTTAGGGAGTGGGAGGTCTGAAGCTTTCTTT. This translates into CASSLGSGRSEAFF.

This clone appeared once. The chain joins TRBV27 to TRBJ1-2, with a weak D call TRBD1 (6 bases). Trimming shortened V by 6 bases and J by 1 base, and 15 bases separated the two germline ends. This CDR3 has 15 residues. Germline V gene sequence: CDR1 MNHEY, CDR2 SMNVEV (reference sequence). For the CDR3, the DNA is TGTGCCAGCAGAACCCACAGGGAGGGTAACTATGGCTACACCTTC. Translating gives CASRTHREGNYGYTF.